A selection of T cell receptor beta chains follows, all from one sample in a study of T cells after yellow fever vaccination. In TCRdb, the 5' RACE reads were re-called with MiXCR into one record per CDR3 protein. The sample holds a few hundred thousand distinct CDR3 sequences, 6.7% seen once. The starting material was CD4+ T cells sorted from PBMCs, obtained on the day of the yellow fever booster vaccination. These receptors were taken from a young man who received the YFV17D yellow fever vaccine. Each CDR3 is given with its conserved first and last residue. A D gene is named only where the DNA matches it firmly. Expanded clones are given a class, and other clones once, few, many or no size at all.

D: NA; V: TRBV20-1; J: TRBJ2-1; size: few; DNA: TGCAGTGCTAGACCCCCCAGCGGTCCTTCCTACAATGAGCAGTTCTTC; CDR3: CSARPPSGPSYNEQFF
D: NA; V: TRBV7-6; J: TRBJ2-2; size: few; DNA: TGTGCCAGCAGCCCTGTTGGGGCCGGGGAGCTGTTTTTT; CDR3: CASSPVGAGELFF
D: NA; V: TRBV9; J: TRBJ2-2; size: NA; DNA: TGTGCCAGCAGCGTAGCAATAACCGGGGAGCTGTTTTTT; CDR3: CASSVAITGELFF
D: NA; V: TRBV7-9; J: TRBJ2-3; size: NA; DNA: TGTGCCAGCAGCTTAGGACGGACAGCGAGCACAGATACGCAGTATTTT; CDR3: CASSLGRTASTDTQYF
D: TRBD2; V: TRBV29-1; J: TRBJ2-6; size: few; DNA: TGCAGCGTTGCTAGCGGGAGGGCCTCTGGGGCCAACGTCCTGACTTTC; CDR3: CSVASGRASGANVLTF
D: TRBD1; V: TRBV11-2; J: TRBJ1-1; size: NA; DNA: TGTGCCAGCAGAATCCGGGACAGGGGGTTCACTGAAGCTTTCTTT; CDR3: CASRIRDRGFTEAFF
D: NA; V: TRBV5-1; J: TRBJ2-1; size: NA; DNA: TGCGCCAGCAGGGAGACAAGCGGGCCTTACAATGAGCAGTTCTTC; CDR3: CASRETSGPYNEQFF
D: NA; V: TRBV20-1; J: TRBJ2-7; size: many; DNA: TGCAGTGCTAAATCCCCTGCGGAGAACTACGAGCAGTACTTC; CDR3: CSAKSPAENYEQYF
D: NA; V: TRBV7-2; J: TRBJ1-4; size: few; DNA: TGTGCCAGCAGCTTAACCAGGGAGGATGAAAAACTGTTTTTT; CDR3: CASSLTREDEKLFF
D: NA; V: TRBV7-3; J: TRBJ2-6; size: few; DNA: TGTGCCAGCAGCCTCCGGGGGGCCAACGTCCTGACTTTC; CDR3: CASSLRGANVLTF
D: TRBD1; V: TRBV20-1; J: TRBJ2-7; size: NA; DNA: TGCAGTGCTAGAGTCCCAGGGGGCAATTACGAGCAGTACTTC; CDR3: CSARVPGGNYEQYF
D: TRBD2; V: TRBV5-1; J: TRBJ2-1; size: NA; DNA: TGCGCCAGCAGCTTGGCCCCTAGCGGGACGTACAATGAGCAGTTCTTC; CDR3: CASSLAPSGTYNEQFF
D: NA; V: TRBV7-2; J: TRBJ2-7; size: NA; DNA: TGTGCCAGCAGCCCCGGACATAAGATCAACTACGAGCAGTACTTC; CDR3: CASSPGHKINYEQYF
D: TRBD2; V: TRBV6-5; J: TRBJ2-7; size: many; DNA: TGTGCCAGCAGTTACTCACCCGGGACTAGCGGGAGAGGGTCCTACGAGCAGTACTTC; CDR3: CASSYSPGTSGRGSYEQYF
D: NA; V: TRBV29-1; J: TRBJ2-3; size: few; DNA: TGCAGCGTTGAATACCGACGCACAGATACGCAGTATTTT; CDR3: CSVEYRRTDTQYF
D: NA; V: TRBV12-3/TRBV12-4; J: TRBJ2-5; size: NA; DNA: TGTGCCAGCAGTTTCGTAGAGACCCAGTACTTC; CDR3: CASSFVETQYF
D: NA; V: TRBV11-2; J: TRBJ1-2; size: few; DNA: TGTGCCAGCAGCCAGGTCACACCGAGGGGGAAGGGGGGTGTGGATGGCTACACCTTC; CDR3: CASSQVTPRGKGGVDGYTF
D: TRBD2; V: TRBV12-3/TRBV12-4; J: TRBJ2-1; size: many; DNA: TGTGCCAGCAGAAGAATAGCGGGGCCGTACAATGAGCAGTTCTTC; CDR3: CASRRIAGPYNEQFF
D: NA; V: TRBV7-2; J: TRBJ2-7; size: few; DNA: TGTGCCAGCAGCTTTCATTCGGGGAGCTCCTACGAGCAGTACTTC; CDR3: CASSFHSGSSYEQYF
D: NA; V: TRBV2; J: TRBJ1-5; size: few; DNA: TGTGCCAGCAGTAAAATGAATCAGCCCCAGCATTTT; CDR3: CASSKMNQPQHF
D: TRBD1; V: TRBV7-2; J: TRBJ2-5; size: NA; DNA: TGTGCCAGCAGTTTCAGGGGGCCAGCGGAGACCCAGTACTTC; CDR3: CASSFRGPAETQYF
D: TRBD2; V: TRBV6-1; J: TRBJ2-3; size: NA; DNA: TGTGCCAGCAGTGCGACTAGCGGGAGGGGTCCGCAGTATTTT; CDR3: CASSATSGRGPQYF
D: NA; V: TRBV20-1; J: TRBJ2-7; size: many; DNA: TGCAGTGCTAATAAGGGGGTCGGTTACGAGCAGTACTTC; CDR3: CSANKGVGYEQYF
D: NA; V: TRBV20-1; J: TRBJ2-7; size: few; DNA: TGCAGTGCTAGAGATCGACTAGGAGGAACCTACGAGCAGTACTTC; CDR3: CSARDRLGGTYEQYF
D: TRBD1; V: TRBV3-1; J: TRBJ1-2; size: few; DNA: TGTGCCAGCAGCCTAGGACAGGGTGGCTACACCTTC; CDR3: CASSLGQGGYTF
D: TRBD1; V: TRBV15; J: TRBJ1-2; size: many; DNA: TGTGCCACCAGCAATACAGGGGATGGCTACACCTTC; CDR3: CATSNTGDGYTF
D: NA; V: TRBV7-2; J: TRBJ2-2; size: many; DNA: TGTGCCAGCAGCTTAGTAGTCCTGAGCGCCGGGGAGCTGTTTTTT; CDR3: CASSLVVLSAGELFF
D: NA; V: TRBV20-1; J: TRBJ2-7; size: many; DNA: TGCAGTGCCCAAGAACACTACGAGCAGTACTTC; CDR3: CSAQEHYEQYF
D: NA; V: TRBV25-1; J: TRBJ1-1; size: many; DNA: TGTGCCAGCAGTGAATATGGGGGAACTGAAGCTTTCTTT; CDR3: CASSEYGGTEAFF
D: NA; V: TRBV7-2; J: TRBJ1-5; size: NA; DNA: TGTGCCAGCAGCTCAGGGTTGATGGGCCAGCCCCAGCATTTT; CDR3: CASSSGLMGQPQHF
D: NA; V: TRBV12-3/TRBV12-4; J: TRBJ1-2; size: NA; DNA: TGTGCCAGCGGTACGCTATCTGGCTACACCTTC; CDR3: CASGTLSGYTF
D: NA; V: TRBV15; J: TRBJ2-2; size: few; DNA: TGTGCCACCAGCAGATCCCGAGAAAACACCGGGGAGCTGTTTTTT; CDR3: CATSRSRENTGELFF
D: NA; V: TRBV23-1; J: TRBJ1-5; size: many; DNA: TGCGCCAGCAGTCAATCGGTGGGGGGGAATCATCAGCCCCAGCATTTT; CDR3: CASSQSVGGNHQPQHF
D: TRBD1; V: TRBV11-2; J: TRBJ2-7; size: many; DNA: TGTGCCAGCAGTTTGTCCGGGACAGGAGCCTACGAGCAGTACTTC; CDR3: CASSLSGTGAYEQYF
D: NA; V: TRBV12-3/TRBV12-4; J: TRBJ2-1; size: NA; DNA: TGTGCCAGCAGTTTAACGAAAAATGAGCAGTTCTTC; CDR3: CASSLTKNEQFF
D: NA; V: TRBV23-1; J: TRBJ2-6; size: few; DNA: TGCGCCAGCAGTCAACCTCAATGGACTGGGGCCAACGTCCTGACTTTC; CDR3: CASSQPQWTGANVLTF
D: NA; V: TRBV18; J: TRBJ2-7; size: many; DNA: TGTGCCAGCTCCCCAGCAATCGACTACGAGCAGTACTTC; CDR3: CASSPAIDYEQYF
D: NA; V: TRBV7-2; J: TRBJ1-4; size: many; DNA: TGTGCCAGCAGCGCAATTCATGGGAACGAAAAACTGTTTTTT; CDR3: CASSAIHGNEKLFF
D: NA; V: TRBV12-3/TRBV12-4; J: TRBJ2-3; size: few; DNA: TGTGCCAGCAGTACCAGACAGGATACGCAGTATTTT; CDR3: CASSTRQDTQYF
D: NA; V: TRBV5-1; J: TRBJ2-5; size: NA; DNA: TGCGCCAGCAGCTTGTTCGGGGTAGTAGAGACCCAGTACTTC; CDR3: CASSLFGVVETQYF
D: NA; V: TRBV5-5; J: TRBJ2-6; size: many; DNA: TGTGCCAGCAGCTTGTTTAGTCAGTCTGGGGCCAACGTCCTGACTTTC; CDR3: CASSLFSQSGANVLTF
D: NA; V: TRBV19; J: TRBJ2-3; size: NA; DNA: TGTGCCAGTAGTATAGTGGGCCCCGGAGCCACAGATACGCAGTATTTT; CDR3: CASSIVGPGATDTQYF
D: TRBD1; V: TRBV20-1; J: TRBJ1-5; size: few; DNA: TGCAGTGCGCATTCGACAGGGGTCGGTAATCAGCCCCAGCATTTT; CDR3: CSAHSTGVGNQPQHF
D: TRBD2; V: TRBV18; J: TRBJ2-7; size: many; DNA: TGTGCCAGCTCACCGACGCGGGGGTCGGCCTACGAGCAGTACTTC; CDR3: CASSPTRGSAYEQYF
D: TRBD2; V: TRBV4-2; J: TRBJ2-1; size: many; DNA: TGTGCCAGCAGCCAAGTTACCCCCTCTAGCGGGAGGATCAATGAGCAGTTCTTC; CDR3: CASSQVTPSSGRINEQFF
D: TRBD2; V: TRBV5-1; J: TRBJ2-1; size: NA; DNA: TGCGCCAGCAGCTTGAACCCGGGACTAGCGAAACTTAATGAGCAGTTCTTC; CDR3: CASSLNPGLAKLNEQFF
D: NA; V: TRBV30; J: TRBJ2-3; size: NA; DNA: TGTGCCTGGAGTGACGGGGGCATCTCAGATACGCAGTATTTT; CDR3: CAWSDGGISDTQYF
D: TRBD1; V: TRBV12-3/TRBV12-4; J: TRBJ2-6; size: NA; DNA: TGTGCCAGCAGTTTCATCCGGGGACAGAGATCTGGGGCCAACGTCCTGACTTTC; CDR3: CASSFIRGQRSGANVLTF
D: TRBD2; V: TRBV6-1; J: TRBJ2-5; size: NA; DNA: TGTGCCAGCAGTCTCGGGACTAGCGGGAGCTCCGGGGCGGAGACCCAGTACTTC; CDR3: CASSLGTSGSSGAETQYF
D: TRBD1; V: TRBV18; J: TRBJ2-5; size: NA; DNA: TGTGCCAGCTCACAGACAGGGGAGACCCAGTACTTC; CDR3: CASSQTGETQYF